The clone carrying this T cell receptor beta chain was counted a few times. The antigen remains unidentified. The CDR3 has 15 amino acids. The ends were cut back, 0 bases at V and 4 bases at J, with 12 bases in the middle. Looked up from germline, CDR1 is LGHNA and CDR2 is YNFKEQ. This record belongs to a study of blood T cells in healthy people across ages. Sample-barcoded 5' priming and a J-beta primer mix drove a second PCR of roughly 7 to 11 cycles. A tag from a template-switch adaptor with 12 random nucleotides marked each cDNA molecule. TCRdb redid the calling of the 5' RACE reads with MiXCR, one entry per CDR3 protein. There are 910,000 or so distinct CDR3 sequences in the sample; roughly 51% occur only once, and about 22% lies in the top ten. General study results and limits: Without sorted subsets, naive and antigen-experienced compartments could not be conclusively compared.

The sequenced material came from blood. This receptor was taken from a woman aged 60-70 years in good health. This chain connects TRBV4-2 to TRBJ1-2; weak D call: TRBD1 (5 bases). The CDR3 nucleotides read TGTGCCAGCAGCCAAGAGGTGCAGGGAACCTATGGCTACACCTTC. It codes for CASSQEVQGTYGYTF.